This TCR beta chain was sequenced during a study of cytomegalovirus exposure and HLA in healthy donors. This PCR relied on a set of 60 Vbeta primers and 13 Jbeta primers. Assay: immunoSEQ multiplex PCR; the TCRdb copy retains only in-frame clones and omits some. The sample carries about 160,000 clones, roughly 65% recorded once. V shed 1 base, J shed 3 bases, and the junction held 5 bases outside the gene matches. CDR1 MDHEN and CDR2 SYDVKM come from the germline V gene. CDR3 length equals 15 residues. Input material: PBMCs. The receptor was derived from a woman younger than 35 in good health and CMV-seropositive. This chain links TRBV28 with TRBJ2-7; 8 bases are shared with TRBD2. CDR3 DNA sequence: TGTGCCAGCAGTTTATATACTAGCGGATACTACGAGCAGTACTTC. Its translation is CASSLYTSGYYEQYF.